Listed below are T cell receptor beta chains from one sample, sequenced in a study of cytomegalovirus exposure and HLA in healthy donors. Clones were sequenced by immunoSEQ multiplex PCR, and TCRdb holds only the in-frame ones, with some missing. The sample records roughly 120,000 clones, under 85% being singletons. Sequencing was carried out using PBMCs. Receptors were obtained from a human donor in good health. CDR3s include the opening cysteine and the closing phenylalanine or tryptophan. D genes are given only for firm matches. Some rows have no size entry. The others give once, few or many, or a class for an expanded clone.

cdr3_length,v_call,j_call,d_call,clone_size,cdr3_nt,cdr3_aa
16,TRBV19,TRBJ1-3,TRBD1,-,TGTGCCAGTAGTATAGCCCCGGGACAGGGGCTGAGAACCATATATTTT,CASSIAPGQGLRTIYF
15,TRBV4-1,TRBJ1-4,-,-,TGCGCCAGCAGCCAAGCCCACAGGGCCGATGAAAAACTGTTTTTT,CASSQAHRADEKLFF
14,TRBV12-5,TRBJ2-7,TRBD2,-,TGTGCTAGTGGGGCGGTAGCGGGTTCCTACGAGCAGTACTTC,CASGAVAGSYEQYF
15,TRBV9,TRBJ2-1,TRBD2,once,TGTGCCAGCAGCTCCCGGACTAGCATAGGCGGTGAGCAGTTCTTC,CASSSRTSIGGEQFF
15,TRBV10-3,TRBJ2-1,-,-,TGTGCCATCAGTGAGGGCGGGAAAGGGTACAATGAGCAGTTCTTC,CAISEGGKGYNEQFF
13,TRBV5-1,TRBJ2-7,-,few,TGCGCCAGCAGCTCACCCCCGCCCAGCGAGCAGTACTTC,CASSSPPPSEQYF
14,TRBV7-2,TRBJ1-1,-,-,TGTGCCAGCAGCTGGGCCAGGGGGAACACTGAAGCTTTCTTT,CASSWARGNTEAFF
14,TRBV19,TRBJ1-1,-,few,TGTGCCAGTAGTATAGGGACAGATTCCACTGAAGCTTTCTTT,CASSIGTDSTEAFF
15,TRBV5-1,TRBJ2-7,TRBD2,-,TGCGCCAGCAGCCAAGTAGCGGGAGGTCCCTACGAGCAGTACTTC,CASSQVAGGPYEQYF
18,TRBV7-2,TRBJ2-3,TRBD2,-,TGTGCCAGCAGCTTAGCGCCTAGGACTAGCGGGTTCAAGGATACGCAGTATTTT,CASSLAPRTSGFKDTQYF
15,TRBV29-1,TRBJ1-5,TRBD1,-,TGCAGCGTTGCTTGGGGACAGGGGGGTAATCAGCCCCAGCATTTT,CSVAWGQGGNQPQHF
15,TRBV9,TRBJ2-5,TRBD1,few,TGTGCCAGCAGCTTGGACAGGACCTCCGGGGAGACCCAGTACTTC,CASSLDRTSGETQYF
14,TRBV11-2,TRBJ2-1,TRBD2,-,TGTGCCAGCAGCACCCGGACTAGCGGCAATGAGCAGTTCTTC,CASSTRTSGNEQFF
14,TRBV28,TRBJ1-5,-,few,TGTGCCAGCAGTTTAGGACAGCTCAATCAGCCCCAGCATTTT,CASSLGQLNQPQHF
16,TRBV5-1,TRBJ2-1,-,-,TGCGCCAGCAGCAAGGACTCCCCGGGCGCCTACAATGAGCAGTTCTTC,CASSKDSPGAYNEQFF
13,TRBV7-8,TRBJ2-2,-,-,TGTGCCAGCAGCCTATCGGTTAGCGGGGAGCTGTTTTTT,CASSLSVSGELFF
16,TRBV4-2,TRBJ1-4,TRBD1,-,TGTGCCAGCAGCCGAACCCGGACAGGGCTTTACGAAAAACTGTTTTTT,CASSRTRTGLYEKLFF
14,TRBV29-1,TRBJ1-1,TRBD1,-,TGCAGCGTCGCGGACAGGGCTGATAGAACTGAAGCTTTCTTT,CSVADRADRTEAFF
16,TRBV6-6,TRBJ1-2,-,-,-,CASSFFGQGAREGYTF
14,TRBV10-3,TRBJ1-2,TRBD1,-,TGTGCCGCTGGACAGGGGGGTACTAACTATGGCTACACCTTC,CAAGQGGTNYGYTF
15,TRBV10-3,TRBJ2-1,-,-,TGTGCCCTCAGCCCCGGGGCAGCAGGGGCCAATGAGCAGTTCTTC,CALSPGAAGANEQFF
14,TRBV5-1,TRBJ2-7,TRBD1,few,TGCGCCAGCAGCCGGGACAGGGCTCTCTACGAGCAGTACTTC,CASSRDRALYEQYF
18,TRBV5-6,TRBJ1-4,-,-,TGTGCCAGCAGCATATATTTCCTGGACTACGGGTCTAATGAAAAACTGTTTTTT,CASSIYFLDYGSNEKLFF
15,TRBV19,TRBJ2-2,-,-,TGTGCCAGTAGTCCTAGTAGTAGGGGAACCGGGGAGCTGTTTTTT,CASSPSSRGTGELFF
18,TRBV15,TRBJ1-2,TRBD1,-,TGTGCCACCAGCAGAGGGAGAGGGGGCGCAAATTTAAACTATGGCTACACCTTC,CATSRGRGGANLNYGYTF
16,TRBV28,TRBJ1-4,-,once,TGTGCCAGCAGTCCACCCTCGAGGGGGGGCAATGAAAAACTGTTTTTT,CASSPPSRGGNEKLFF
13,TRBV11-2,TRBJ1-1,-,-,TGTGCCAGCAGTGAAGGCGGCAACACTGAAGCTTTCTTT,CASSEGGNTEAFF
12,TRBV28,TRBJ2-7,-,-,TGTGCCAGCAGTGTTTCAGACTACGAGCAGTACTTC,CASSVSDYEQYF
14,TRBV6-5,TRBJ2-5,-,-,TGTGCCAGCAGTTACGCGTCAGGGAAGGAGACCCAGTACTTC,CASSYASGKETQYF
14,TRBV7-2,TRBJ1-2,-,once,TGTGCCAGCAGCGCTGGACAGTTCTATTCCGGCTACACCTTC,CASSAGQFYSGYTF
16,TRBV4-2,TRBJ2-1,TRBD2,-,TGTGCCAGCAGCTCCTTCATTGGGAGGGCGGGCAATGAGCAGTTCTTC,CASSSFIGRAGNEQFF
13,TRBV25-1,TRBJ2-7,-,-,TGTGCCAGCAGTGAATACCCCGCCTACGAGCAGTACTTC,CASSEYPAYEQYF